This entry lists 3 T cell receptor beta chains sequenced from one sample in a study of Ad26.COV2.S vaccination and SARS-CoV-2 variants (dated by TCRdb to about 2021). The treatment or condition label corresponds to: roughly 20 received Ad26.COV2.S at low or high dose, single or two shots; about five received placebo; per-sample allocation not given. For vaccine and placebo recipients, repertoires were sequenced using samples collected on day 63 after the first injection. Receptor libraries were prepared by the immunoSEQ multiplex PCR assay. Held by TCRdb, this immuneACCESS table contains in-frame sequences only and omits some clones. Under half of the omission traces to an unresolved V gene where checked; the cause of the rest is unknown. The sample table lists around 310,000 clones, roughly 90% of them with a count of one. The ten largest account for 5.5% of the sample. The sample was peripheral blood, taken in a trial of Ad26.COV2.S vaccine versus placebo. The receptors stem from a person aged 18-65 years who received the Ad26.COV2.S COVID-19 vaccine or a placebo.

This clone was seen a single time. This rearrangement joins TRBV11-3 to TRBJ2-3; D is possibly TRBD2 (5 bases). The CDR3 is 14 amino acids. The V gene lost 1 base and the J gene lost 3 bases, with 8 bases spanning the gap. CDR1 SGHNT and CDR2 YENEEA come from the germline V gene. DNA of the CDR3: TGTGCCAGCAGCTTAGCGGACTCAACAGATACGCAGTATTTT. Its translation is CASSLADSTDTQYF. The whole variable domain, remainder taken from reference TRBV11-3 and TRBJ2-3, is EAGVVQSPRYKIIEKKQPVAFWCNPISGHNTLYWYLQNLGQGPELLIRYENEEAVDDSQLPKDRFSAERLKGVDSTLKIQPAELGDSAVYLCASSLADSTDTQYFGPGTRLTVL.

V and J are TRBV7-9 and TRBJ2-1; maybe TRBD2 (6 bases). Germline CDR1 and CDR2: SEHNR and FQNEAQ (reference sequence). This CDR3 spans 18 amino acids. Trimming cost V 5 bases and J 2 bases, with 22 bases left between them. This chain's CDR3 is CASSQMVMGRSTYNEQFF. As DNA, the CDR3 is TGTGCCAGCAGCCAGATGGTTATGGGGAGGAGTACCTACAATGAGCAGTTCTTC.

The chain uses TRBV18 and TRBJ2-3; 13 nucleotides line up with TRBD2. This CDR3 region has 17 residues. V shed 4 bases and J 1 base; nucleotides not matched to a gene: 5. Germline-derived CDR1 and CDR2 are KGHSH and LQKENI. The CDR3 sequence: CASSHAGLAGGTDTQYF. The CDR3, as DNA: TGTGCCAGCTCACATGCCGGACTAGCGGGGGGCACAGATACGCAGTATTTT.